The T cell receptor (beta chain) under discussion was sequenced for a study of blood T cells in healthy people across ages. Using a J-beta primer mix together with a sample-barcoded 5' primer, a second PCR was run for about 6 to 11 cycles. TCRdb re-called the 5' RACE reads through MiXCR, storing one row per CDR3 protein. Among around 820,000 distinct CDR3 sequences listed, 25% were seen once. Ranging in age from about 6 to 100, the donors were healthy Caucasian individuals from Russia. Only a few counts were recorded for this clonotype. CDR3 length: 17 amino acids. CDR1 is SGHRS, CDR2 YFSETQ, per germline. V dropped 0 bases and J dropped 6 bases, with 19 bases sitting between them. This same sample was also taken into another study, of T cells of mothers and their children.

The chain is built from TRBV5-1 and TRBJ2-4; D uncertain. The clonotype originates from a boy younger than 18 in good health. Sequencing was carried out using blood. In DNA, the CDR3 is TGCGCCAGCAGCTTGGCCGACCGGCAGGCAATTGGAAACATTCAGTACTTC. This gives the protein CASSLADRQAIGNIQYF.